Following are 29 T cell receptor beta chains from one sample sequenced in a study of T cells after yellow fever vaccination. Each CDR3 protein is one row after TCRdb ran MiXCR on the 5' RACE reads. This sample has about 74,000 distinct CDR3 sequences; more than 5.5% occur once, and the top ten carry 30% to 45%. Sample: CD8+ T cells sorted from PBMCs, taken about 5 days after the first yellow fever vaccination. The receptors were gathered from a young man who received the YFV17D yellow fever vaccine.

There are many counts of this clonotype. The rearrangement uses TRBV4-3 and TRBJ1-2; no clear D. Between the trimmed V and J ends, which lost 1 base and 5 bases, there was a span of 11 bases. Germline V lookup: CDR1 LGHNA, CDR2 YSLEER. The CDR3 loop spans 14 amino acids. CDR3 bases: TGCGCCAGCAGCCAAGGCCGCGGGGAGTATGGCTACACCTTC. Amino acid sequence: CASSQGRGEYGYTF.

The chain couples TRBV12-3 or TRBV12-4 to TRBJ2-6, with 7 positions matching TRBD1. V trimming: 5 bases; J trimming: 4 bases; junction bases outside the gene matches: 11. The CDR3 has 17 residues. The CDR3 region has the DNA TGTGCCAGCAGTCAAGGGGGCGCCCCTCGGGGGGCCAACGTCCTGACTTTC. This encodes CASSQGGAPRGANVLTF.

This clonotype has a handful of counts. The rearrangement links TRBV19 to TRBJ2-3; D is unclear. CDR1 LNHDA and CDR2 SQIVND come from the germline V gene (reference sequence). Trimming pared 10 bases from V and 4 bases from J, leaving 12 bases between. This CDR3 comprises 12 residues. As DNA, the CDR3 is TGTGCCACCTCGCCCGGACCAGATACGCAGTATTTT. Translated: CATSPGPDTQYF.

Ten or more counts support this clonotype. The V and J genes are TRBV9 and TRBJ2-1; the match to TRBD2 covers 8 bases. The CDR3 is 17 amino acids. V gave up 0 bases and J gave up 7 bases; unmatched junction bases: 12. Germline V gene lookup returns CDR1 SGDLS and CDR2 YYNGEE. CDR3: CASSVEFRGGQSNEQFF. The CDR3 DNA is TGTGCCAGCAGCGTAGAGTTTCGGGGGGGCCAGTCGAATGAGCAGTTCTTC.

This clonotype was found many times. CDR3 sequence reads: CASSLLWENTGELFF. DNA of the CDR3: TGTGCCAGCAGCTTGCTCTGGGAAAACACCGGGGAGCTGTTTTTT. The genes are TRBV7-6 and TRBJ2-2, with D unresolved. Germline V gives CDR1 SGHVS, CDR2 FNYEAQ. The germline V and J ends were trimmed by 3 bases and 2 bases, with 10 bases remaining between them. CDR3 size: 15 residues.

This clonotype occurred a few times. The chain has TRBV4-1 and TRBJ1-1; 8 positions match TRBD1. The CDR3 consists of 15 residues. Germline V gives CDR1 MGHRA, CDR2 YSYEKL. The ends lost 0 bases at V and 1 base at J; junction bases unmatched: 1. The CDR3 spells CASSQEQGGNTEAFF. The DNA of the CDR3 is TGCGCCAGCAGCCAAGAACAGGGGGGGAACACTGAAGCTTTCTTT.

This clonotype was seen many times. The rearrangement joins TRBV7-9 to TRBJ2-2, with D uncertain. The CDR3 runs 14 residues. CDR1 is SEHNR, CDR2 FQNEAQ, per germline (reference sequence). The V end was cut by 2 bases, the J end by 6 bases, with 10 bases between. CDR3 bases: TGTGCCAGCAGCTTATCCTTGGTTCCCGGGGAGCTGTTTTTT. Its protein product is CASSLSLVPGELFF. Based on the CDR3 plus reference TRBV7-9 and TRBJ2-2, the full variable domain is DTGVSQNPRHKITKRGQNVTFRCDPISEHNRLYWYRQTLGQGPEFLTYFQNEAQLEKSRLLSDRFSAERPKGSFSTLEIQRTEQGDSAMYLCASSLSLVPGELFFGEGSRLTVL.

The chain is built from TRBV4-3 and TRBJ2-1; D is undetermined. CDR1 and CDR2 from the germline V gene are LGHNA and YSLEER. The V end was cut by 3 bases, the J end by 9 bases, with 21 bases between. The CDR3 sequence is 16 residues long. CDR3 in amino acids: CASSQPDRGGDGEQFF. The CDR3 DNA sequence: TGCGCCAGCAGCCAGCCCGACCGTGGCGGAGACGGTGAGCAGTTCTTC.

The chain carries TRBV5-1 and TRBJ1-3; D is possibly TRBD1 (6 bases). This CDR3 has 14 residues. V lost 3 bases and J 4 bases, leaving 11 bases between the germline ends. Germline lookup yields CDR1 SGHRS and CDR2 YFSETQ. The CDR3: CASSSRGTGNTIYF. The CDR3 DNA reads TGCGCCAGCAGCTCCAGGGGTACCGGAAACACCATATATTTT.

The J gene is TRBJ2-2, the V gene TRBV23-1, with 11 nucleotides matching TRBD1. TRBV23-1 falls under the ORF class, with uncertain function. CDR3 length: 16 residues. Losses at the gene ends were 6 bases for V and 5 bases for J; bases not matched to a gene: 8. CDR3 residues: CASSLNRDRGTGELFF. The CDR3 DNA follows: TGCGCCAGCAGCCTGAACCGGGACAGGGGGACCGGGGAGCTGTTTTTT.

This clonotype was observed a few times. This chain links TRBV12-3 or TRBV12-4 with TRBJ2-2, with a possible D match to TRBD1 (6 bases). The V end was cut by 3 bases, the J end by 9 bases, with 14 bases between. This CDR3 spans 14 amino acids. CDR3 protein: CASSLWDTDWELFF. In DNA, the CDR3 is TGTGCCAGCAGTTTGTGGGACACCGACTGGGAGCTGTTTTTT.

This clonotype was counted many times. V gene TRBV6-5 combines with J gene TRBJ2-3; D is uncertain. Looked up from germline, CDR1 is MNHEY and CDR2 is SVGAGI. V lost 2 bases to trimming and J lost 3 bases, with 6 bases between them. The CDR3 length is 13 residues. This chain's CDR3 is CASSYILTDTQYF. The CDR3 DNA sequence: TGTGCCAGCAGTTACATTCTGACAGATACGCAGTATTTT.

This clonotype was observed a few times. V is TRBV6-1 and J is TRBJ2-7; D tentatively reads TRBD1 or TRBD2 (5 bases each). This CDR3 spans 13 amino acids. The germline gives CDR1 MNHNS, CDR2 SASEGT. Trimming removed 5 bases at V and 0 bases at J, with 8 bases between. The CDR3: CASSPGSSYEQYV. DNA of the CDR3: TGTGCCAGCAGTCCAGGGAGCTCCTACGAGCAGTACGTC.

This clonotype was observed at least ten times. The chain recombines TRBV20-1 with TRBJ1-5; no clear D. The V gene's germline CDR1 is DFQATT and CDR2 SNEGSKA (reference sequence). The CDR3 extends over 15 amino acids. V was pared by 0 bases and J by 0 bases, with 9 bases between. The CDR3 DNA is TGCAGTGCTAGAGATCGGAAAAATAGCAATCAGCCCCAGCATTTT. This translates into CSARDRKNSNQPQHF.

The rearrangement joins TRBV4-1 to TRBJ1-2; TRBD1 might be the D (6 bases). The CDR3 length is 15 residues. Germline V CDR1 and CDR2: MGHRA, YSYEKL. V was cut by 0 bases and J by 7 bases, with 15 bases left in between. CDR3 loop: CASSQETGLDRGYTF. In DNA form, the CDR3 reads TGCGCCAGCAGCCAAGAAACAGGGCTAGATCGTGGCTACACCTTC.

This rearrangement joins TRBV9 to TRBJ2-1; 7 positions match TRBD1. This CDR3 contains 16 residues. The V gene end was trimmed by 4 bases and the J gene end by 7 bases; junction bases not matched to a gene: 14. Germline CDR1 and CDR2: SGDLS and YYNGEE. In DNA, the CDR3 is TGTGCCAGCAGCCCCCTTATACAGGGGAAGTTTAATGAGCAGTTCTTC. This gives the protein CASSPLIQGKFNEQFF.

The CDR3 loop reads CASNTGTSGGPKITYEQYF. In DNA, the CDR3 is TGTGCCAGCAATACCGGGACTAGCGGGGGCCCGAAGATTACCTACGAGCAGTACTTC. This chain connects TRBV6-2 or TRBV6-3 to TRBJ2-7, with 14 bases that match TRBD2. Germline assignment: CDR1 MNHEY and CDR2 SVGEGT. The trim removed 7 bases at V and 2 bases at J, leaving 16 bases unmatched. CDR3 size: 19 residues.

In its sample, this clonotype was seen many times. The chain joins TRBV29-1 to TRBJ2-5; TRBD1 aligns across 7 bases. J was trimmed by 3 bases and V by 0 bases; bases with no gene match: 10. Germline CDR1 and CDR2: SQVTM and ANQGSEA. The CDR3 loop spans 16 amino acids. The CDR3 loop reads CSVEDPLMQGEETQYF. DNA of the CDR3: TGCAGCGTTGAAGACCCCCTAATGCAGGGGGAAGAGACCCAGTACTTC.

In its sample, this clonotype was seen many times. This chain joins TRBV7-8 and TRBJ2-7; 10 bases are shared with TRBD2. This CDR3 has 15 amino acids. CDR1 and CDR2 (germline): SGHVS, FQNEAQ. V shed 5 bases and J 1 base; nucleotides not matched to a gene: 5. CDR3 amino acids: CASSPRTSGSYEQYF. The DNA of the CDR3 is TGTGCCAGCAGCCCCCGGACTAGCGGTTCCTACGAGCAGTACTTC.

The chain employs TRBV7-8 and TRBJ2-5, with D possibly matching TRBD1 (5 bases). The CDR3 consists of 14 residues. V shed 5 bases and J shed 2 bases, with 12 bases lying between them. CDR1 SGHVS and CDR2 FQNEAQ come from the germline V gene. CDR3 sequence (DNA): TGTGCCAGCAGCACACCAGGGTTTCAAGAGACCCAGTACTTC. Amino acid sequence: CASSTPGFQETQYF.

This clonotype was counted at least ten times. The chain carries TRBV9 and TRBJ1-5, with a possible D match to TRBD1 (5 bases). The CDR3 covers 14 residues. Germline values: CDR1 SGDLS, CDR2 YYNGEE. Trimming took off 0 bases at V and 5 bases at J, with 9 bases between the two ends. The CDR3 region is CASSVDGGDQPQHF. Written as DNA, the CDR3 is TGTGCCAGCAGCGTAGATGGGGGGGATCAGCCCCAGCATTTT.

This clonotype appeared a few times. The CDR3 region is CASSLSAAPGDEQYV. The CDR3 nucleotides read TGTGCCAGCAGCTTATCCGCAGCTCCCGGCGACGAGCAGTACGTC. The rearrangement joins TRBV7-6 to TRBJ2-7; D not resolved. V was clipped by 2 bases and J by 5 bases, with 16 bases between them. In germline, CDR1 is SGHVS, CDR2 FNYEAQ. The CDR3 totals 15 residues.

In its sample, this clonotype was seen a few times. The chain uses TRBV20-1 and TRBJ1-2; D possibly corresponds to TRBD1 (6 bases). This CDR3 region has 16 residues. Trimming took off 0 bases at V and 7 bases at J, with 21 bases between the two ends. The germline CDR1 and CDR2 sequences are DFQATT and SNEGSKA (reference sequence). The CDR3: CSARDHRDTGFGGYTF. The CDR3 DNA reads as TGCAGTGCTAGAGATCACCGGGACACCGGATTCGGTGGCTACACCTTC.

This clonotype was seen more than once but under ten times. The chain recombines TRBV13 with TRBJ2-3; possibly TRBD2 for D (5 bases). CDR1 is PRHDT, CDR2 FYEKMQ, per germline (reference sequence). V was shortened by 6 bases and J by 3 bases, with 16 bases between the two germline ends. This CDR3 region has 15 residues. CDR3 sequence (DNA): TGTGCCAGCAGTTTCCCGGGATCTGGAACAGATACGCAGTATTTT. The encoded protein is CASSFPGSGTDTQYF.

This clonotype was counted at least ten times. The chain couples TRBV29-1 to TRBJ2-3, with a weak D call TRBD1 (5 bases). Looked up from germline, CDR1 is SQVTM and CDR2 is ANQGSEA. This CDR3 is 14 amino acids long. The V and J ends lost 8 bases and 6 bases respectively, with 21 bases between them. The CDR3 bases are TGCAGCCTTTACAAGGGCTCAGGGTCGGATACGCAGTATTTT. Protein sequence: CSLYKGSGSDTQYF.

This clonotype was recorded a few times. The rearrangement joins TRBV6-5 to TRBJ1-2, with D unresolved. V lost 2 bases to trimming and J lost 3 bases, with 10 bases between them. The CDR3 is 14 residues long. The germline gives CDR1 MNHEY, CDR2 SVGAGI. The chain's CDR3 is CASSYNGQYYGYTF. CDR3 bases: TGTGCCAGCAGTTACAACGGGCAGTACTATGGCTACACCTTC.

This clonotype was counted between two and nine times. V gene TRBV5-1 combines with J gene TRBJ1-6; D call uncertain. Germline lookup yields CDR1 SGHRS and CDR2 YFSETQ. The length of the CDR3 is 17 residues. The V end lost 0 bases, the J end lost 5 bases, and 15 bases lay between the germline ends. The CDR3 DNA reads as TGCGCCAGCAGCTTGGGACACACAACTCCAAATAATTCACCCCTCCACTTT. Its protein is CASSLGHTTPNNSPLHF.

In its sample, this clonotype was seen many times. The CDR3 sequence is CASSLVSGDSTDTQYF. CDR3 bases: TGTGCCAGCAGCTTGGTTAGCGGGGATAGCACAGATACGCAGTATTTT. V usage is TRBV5-5 and J usage is TRBJ2-3; 8 bases match TRBD2. The V gene end was trimmed by 0 bases and the J gene end by 0 bases; junction bases not matched to a gene: 3. The CDR3 totals 16 residues. CDR1 and CDR2 (germline): SGHKS, YYEKEE (reference sequence).

This clonotype was seen a handful of times. The CDR3 region has the DNA TGTGCCAGCAGTTTAAGAAAGGGTCTTCGGGGCTACACCTTC. It yields the protein CASSLRKGLRGYTF. The chain is built from TRBV27 and TRBJ1-2, with D uncertain. The germline V gene has CDR1 MNHEY and CDR2 SMNVEV (reference sequence). Trimming removed 2 bases at V and 8 bases at J, with 15 bases between. The CDR3 spans 14 residues.